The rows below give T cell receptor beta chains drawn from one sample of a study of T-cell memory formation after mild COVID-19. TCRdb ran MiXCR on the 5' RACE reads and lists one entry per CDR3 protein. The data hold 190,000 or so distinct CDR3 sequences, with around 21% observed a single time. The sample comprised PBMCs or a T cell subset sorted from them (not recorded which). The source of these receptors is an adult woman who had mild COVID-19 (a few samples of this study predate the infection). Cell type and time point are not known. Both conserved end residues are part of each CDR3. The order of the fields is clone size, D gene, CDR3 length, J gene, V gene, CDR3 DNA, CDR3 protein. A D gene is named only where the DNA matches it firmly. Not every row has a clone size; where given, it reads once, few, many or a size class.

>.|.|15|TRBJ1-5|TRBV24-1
TGTGCCACCAGTGACCCCTTGGACAGAAATCAGCCCCAGCATTTT
CATSDPLDRNQPQHF
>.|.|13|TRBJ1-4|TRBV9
TGTGCCAGCAGGGGTGGATTTGAAGAAAAACTGTTTTTT
CASRGGFEEKLFF
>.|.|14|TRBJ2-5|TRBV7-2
TGTGCCAGCAGATTCGGCCCGTACCAAGAGACCCAGTACTTC
CASRFGPYQETQYF
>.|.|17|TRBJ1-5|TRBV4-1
TGCGCCAGCAGCCAAGGCCCGAGCGGACGGGAGGATCAGCCCCAGCATTTT
CASSQGPSGREDQPQHF
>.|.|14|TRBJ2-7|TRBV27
TGTGCCAGCAGTTTTGGCGGGACAACCTACGAGCAGTACTTC
CASSFGGTTYEQYF
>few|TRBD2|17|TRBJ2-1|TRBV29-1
TGCAGCGTTGAAGTCCCGGGACTAGCGGTAGTGTACAATGAGCAGTTCTTC
CSVEVPGLAVVYNEQFF
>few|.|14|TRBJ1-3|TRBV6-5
TGTGCCAGCAGTTACTCTCAGGGAGGAAACACCATATATTTT
CASSYSQGGNTIYF
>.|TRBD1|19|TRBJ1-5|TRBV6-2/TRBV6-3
TGTGCCAGCAGTGATAGACCGGGACAGTGGATTTATAGCAATCAGCCCCAGCATTTT
CASSDRPGQWIYSNQPQHF
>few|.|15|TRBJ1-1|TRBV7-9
TGTGCCAGCAGCTTCCCTAAACAGGGTGTGACTGAAGCTTTCTTT
CASSFPKQGVTEAFF
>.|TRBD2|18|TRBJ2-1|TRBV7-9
TGTGCCAGCACCCCAATTGCCGGACTAGCGGGAGTGGAAAATGAGCAGTTCTTC
CASTPIAGLAGVENEQFF
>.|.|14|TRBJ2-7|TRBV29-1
TGCAGCGTTGAAACGCAGGGTCAAGCCTACGAGCAGTACTTC
CSVETQGQAYEQYF
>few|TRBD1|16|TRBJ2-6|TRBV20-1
TGCAGTGCCAGGGACAGGCGCAAGTCTGGGGCCAACGTCCTGACTTTC
CSARDRRKSGANVLTF
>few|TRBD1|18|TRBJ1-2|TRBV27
TGTGCCAGCATCCCTTCCCCGGGACAGGGGGAGAGTTTATCTGGCTACACCTTC
CASIPSPGQGESLSGYTF
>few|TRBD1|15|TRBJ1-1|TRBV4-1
TGCGCCAGCAGCCGAGGGACAGGGGGGAGGGCTGAAGCTTTCTTT
CASSRGTGGRAEAFF
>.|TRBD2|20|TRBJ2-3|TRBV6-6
TGTGCCAGCAGTTACTCCTTAGCGGGGGGGCCCGGAGTTGGCACAGATACGCAGTATTTT
CASSYSLAGGPGVGTDTQYF
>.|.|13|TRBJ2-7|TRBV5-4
TGTGCCAGCAGCTCAGCTGGGTACTACGAGCAGTACTTC
CASSSAGYYEQYF
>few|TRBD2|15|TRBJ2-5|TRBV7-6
TGTGCCAGCAGCTCCCAGCGGGGGAGGGGAGAGACCCAGTACTTC
CASSSQRGRGETQYF
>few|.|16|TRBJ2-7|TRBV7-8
TGTGCCAGCAGCTTTCGTTTCAGGCCTTTTACCTACGAGCAGTACTTC
CASSFRFRPFTYEQYF
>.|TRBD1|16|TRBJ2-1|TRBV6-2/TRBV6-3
TGTGCCAGCAGTTACCCGAGAGGGACAGGTGGATACGAGCAGTTCTTC
CASSYPRGTGGYEQFF
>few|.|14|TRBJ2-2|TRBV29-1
TGCAGCGTTCTACAGGGCCCGAACGCCGGGGAGCTGTTTTTT
CSVLQGPNAGELFF
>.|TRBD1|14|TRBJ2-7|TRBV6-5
TGTGCCAGCAGTTGGGGACAGGGGATCTACGAGCAGTACTTC
CASSWGQGIYEQYF
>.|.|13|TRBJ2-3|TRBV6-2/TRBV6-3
TGTGCCAGCAGTTACTCGTCAGGGGATACGCAGTATTTT
CASSYSSGDTQYF
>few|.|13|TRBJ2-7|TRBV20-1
TGCAGTGGTAGAGGGTCCCAGAGTTACGAGCAGTACTTC
CSGRGSQSYEQYF
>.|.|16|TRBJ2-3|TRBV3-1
TGTGCCAGCAGCCACCCAAGGGCGGAAAGCACAGATACGCAGTATTTT
CASSHPRAESTDTQYF
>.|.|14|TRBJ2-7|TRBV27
TGTGCCAGCAGTTTATTCTCCGTCGGGTACGAGCAGTACTTC
CASSLFSVGYEQYF
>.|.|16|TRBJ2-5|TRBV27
TGTGCCAGCAGTTTAAATGGGCAGTCTCAACAAGAGACCCAGTACTTC
CASSLNGQSQQETQYF
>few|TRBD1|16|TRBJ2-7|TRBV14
TGTGCCAGCAGCCAAGATGCAGGGGGCTACGCCTACGAGCAGTACTTC
CASSQDAGGYAYEQYF
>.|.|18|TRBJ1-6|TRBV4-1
TGCGCCAGCAGCCAAGAGGTGTTGCTGGGGGGTCGGAATTCACCCCTCCACTTT
CASSQEVLLGGRNSPLHF
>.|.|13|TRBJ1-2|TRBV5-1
TGCGCCAGCAGCCCTCCTCCGGATGATGGCTACACCTTC
CASSPPPDDGYTF
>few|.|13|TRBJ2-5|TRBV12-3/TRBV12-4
TGTGCCAGCAGTTTACGGCCAGGGGAGACCCAGTACTTC
CASSLRPGETQYF
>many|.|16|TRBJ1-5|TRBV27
TGTGCCAGCAGTTTATATTCGGGGTTAAACAATCAGCCCCAGCATTTT
CASSLYSGLNNQPQHF
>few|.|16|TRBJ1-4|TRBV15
TGTGCCACCAGCAGAGTTCGGAACCTCTCGCCGGAAAAACTGTTTTTT
CATSRVRNLSPEKLFF
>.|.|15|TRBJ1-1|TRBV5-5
TGTGCCAGCAGCTTGGTGATAGGGCTGAACACTGAAGCTTTCTTT
CASSLVIGLNTEAFF
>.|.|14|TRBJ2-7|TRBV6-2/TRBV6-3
TGTGCCAGCACCATGGCGGACAGAAGCTACGAGCAGTACTTC
CASTMADRSYEQYF
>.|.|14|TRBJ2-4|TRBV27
TGTGCCAGCAGTTCCACAGGGTTGAGGGACATTCAGTACTTC
CASSSTGLRDIQYF
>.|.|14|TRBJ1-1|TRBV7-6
TGTGCCAGCAGCTTAGAAAGGGCTTCCACTGAAGCTTTCTTT
CASSLERASTEAFF
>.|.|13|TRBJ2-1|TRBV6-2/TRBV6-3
TGTGCCAGCAGCCCACAGGGACCAAATGAGCAGTTCTTC
CASSPQGPNEQFF
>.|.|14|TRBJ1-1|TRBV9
TGTGCCAGCAGCGTAGGTTCAGGGAACACTGAAGCTTTCTTT
CASSVGSGNTEAFF
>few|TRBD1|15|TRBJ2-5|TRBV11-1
TGTGCCAGCAGCTTAGAAGGGACAGGCCAAGAGACCCAGTACTTC
CASSLEGTGQETQYF
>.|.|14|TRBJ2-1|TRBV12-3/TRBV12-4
TGTGCCAGCAGCCGCAAGGACTATTACAATGAGCAGTTCTTC
CASSRKDYYNEQFF
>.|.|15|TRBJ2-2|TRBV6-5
TGTGCCAGCAGTTACCGAAACAGTGTCGCCGGGGAGCTGTTTTTT
CASSYRNSVAGELFF
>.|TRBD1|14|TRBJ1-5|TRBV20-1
TGCAGTGCTGAGACAGGGACAAGGCGTCAGCCCCAGCATTTT
CSAETGTRRQPQHF
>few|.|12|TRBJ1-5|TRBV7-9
TGTGCCAGCAGCTTAAACTGGCAGCCCCAGCATTTT
CASSLNWQPQHF
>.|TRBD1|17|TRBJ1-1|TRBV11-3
TGTGCCAGCAGCTTAGCCCCCGGGACAGGGAATAACACTGAAGCTTTCTTT
CASSLAPGTGNNTEAFF
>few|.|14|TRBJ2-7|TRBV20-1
TGCAGTGCTAGATATACGGCAGGGGCTGACGAGCAGTACTTC
CSARYTAGADEQYF
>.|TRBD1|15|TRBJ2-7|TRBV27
TGTGCCAGCCAAAACACAGGGGGCATAAACTACGAGCAGTACTTC
CASQNTGGINYEQYF
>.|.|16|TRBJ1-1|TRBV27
TGTGCCAGCAGTTTATCCTGGGGGCAGGAGAACACTGAAGCTTTCTTT
CASSLSWGQENTEAFF
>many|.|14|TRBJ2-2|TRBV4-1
TGCGCCAGCAGCCGCCACTCGAACACCGGGGAGCTGTTTTTT
CASSRHSNTGELFF
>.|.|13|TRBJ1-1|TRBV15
TGTGCCACCAGTCTCGGGCAGAACACTGAAGCTTTCTTT
CATSLGQNTEAFF
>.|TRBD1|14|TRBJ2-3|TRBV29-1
TGCAGCGTTGTGTCGGGACAGGGTACAGATACGCAGTATTTT
CSVVSGQGTDTQYF
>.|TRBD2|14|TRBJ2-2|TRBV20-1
TGCAGTGCGCGGACTAGCGGAGACACCGGGGAGCTGTTTTTT
CSARTSGDTGELFF
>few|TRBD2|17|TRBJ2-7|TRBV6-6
TGTGCCAGCAGTTACTCGAACCCAGCGGGGGGTTCCTACGAGCAGTACTTC
CASSYSNPAGGSYEQYF
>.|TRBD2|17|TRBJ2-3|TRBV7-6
TGTGCCAGCAGCTTCGGTTCTAGCGGGCCACCCACAGATACGCAGTATTTT
CASSFGSSGPPTDTQYF
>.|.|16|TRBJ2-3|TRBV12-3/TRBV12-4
TGTGCCAGCAGTATCGTGGGCGAGAGCGGCACAGATACGCAGTATTTT
CASSIVGESGTDTQYF
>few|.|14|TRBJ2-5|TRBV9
TGTGCCAGCAGCGTAGTGGGGGGCCAAGAGACCCAGTACTTC
CASSVVGGQETQYF
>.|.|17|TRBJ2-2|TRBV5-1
TGCGCCAGCAGCCCGGAGGTGGGACTCATCCGTGTAGGGGAGCTGTTTTTT
CASSPEVGLIRVGELFF